This T cell receptor (beta chain) was identified during a study of shared clonotypes between healthy human individuals. Clones were read by immunoSEQ multiplex PCR, and TCRdb kept only the in-frame ones, dropping some. The table has more than 1,200,000 clones, approximately 98.5% seen once. Unmatched junction bases numbered 7, after V lost 1 base and J lost 4 bases. CDR3 length: 19 amino acids. Germline V gene sequence: CDR1 SGHAT, CDR2 FQNNGV. The TCR was taken from a man aged 25 to 40 in good health. The V and J genes are TRBV11-2 and TRBJ2-1, with 16 bases lining up with TRBD2. Sequencing used naive CD4+ T cells sorted from blood. Subset given: CD45RA+ positively selected. The CDR3 protein is CASSLGGGLAGGTYNEQFF. For the CDR3, the DNA is TGTGCCAGCAGCTTAGGAGGGGGACTAGCGGGAGGGACATACAATGAGCAGTTCTTC.